A single sample gave rise to the 19 T cell receptor beta chains below, sequenced in a study of technical replicates of blood from several donors. TCRdb's table, derived via immunoSEQ multiplex PCR, lists solely in-frame clones and lacks some. The sample carries about 76,000 clones, over 75% recorded once. Sequenced sample: T cells isolated from PBMCs. The receptors stem from a human donor in good health.

Of note for this clone: Relative to the germline gene, one junction end is altered; a read error may explain this. V gene TRBV12-5 combines with J gene TRBJ1-5; TRBD1 matches at 9 bases. The CDR3 sequence is 12 residues long. Germline V gene data show CDR1 as LGHNT and CDR2 as FRNRAP. CDR3 in DNA: TGCCCTTACAGGGGGCTCAGGCAGCCCCAGCATTTT. Protein product: CPYRGLRQPQHF. The full variable domain, rest sourced from reference TRBV12-5 and TRBJ1-5, is DARVTQTPRHKVTEMGQEVTMRCQPILGHNTVFWYRQTMMQGLELLAYFRNRAPLDDSGMPKDRFSAEMPDATLATLKIQPSEPRDSAVYFCPYRGLRQPQHFGDGTRLSIL.

The chain combines TRBV7-3 with TRBJ2-2; possibly TRBD1 for D (6 bases). Between the trimmed V and J ends, which lost 3 bases and 8 bases, there was a span of 25 bases. Germline loops: CDR1 SGHTA, CDR2 FQGTGA. The CDR3 runs 18 residues. Written as DNA, the CDR3 is TGTGCCAGCAGCTTTATGTACACAGGGAACCTAAACATTGGGGAGCTGTTTTTT. Its protein is CASSFMYTGNLNIGELFF.

The gene calls are TRBV4-1 and TRBJ1-4; 8 nucleotides match TRBD1. This CDR3 has 19 residues. With 2 bases clipped from V and 6 bases from J, the junction kept 17 bases outside the gene matches. Germline CDR1 and CDR2: MGHRA and YSYEKL. CDR3 residues: CASSQPWGQVRAGHEKLFF. The CDR3 DNA follows: TGCGCCAGCAGCCAACCCTGGGGACAGGTTAGAGCGGGGCATGAAAAACTGTTTTTT.

This chain connects TRBV11-2 to TRBJ2-2; 7 bases map to TRBD1. The length of the CDR3 is 14 residues. Germline CDR1 SGHAT, CDR2 FQNNGV. The trim removed 5 bases at V and 3 bases at J, leaving 3 bases unmatched. The CDR3 loop is CASSRDSDTGELFF. CDR3 DNA sequence: TGTGCCAGCAGCCGGGACAGCGACACCGGGGAGCTGTTTTTT.

The V gene is TRBV5-1, the J gene TRBJ1-3, with 8 bases identical to TRBD1. Per the germline V gene, CDR1 is SGHRS and CDR2 is YFSETQ. V was pared by 2 bases and J by 0 bases, with 4 bases of the junction left unmatched. The CDR3 has 16 residues. Here the CDR3 reads CASSFTGGNSGNTIYF. The CDR3 bases are TGCGCCAGCAGCTTCACAGGGGGAAACTCTGGAAACACCATATATTTT.

J is TRBJ1-1 and V is TRBV7-3; no definite D call. CDR1 and CDR2 from the germline V gene are SGHTA and FQGTGA. The CDR3 sequence is 13 residues long. The V gene lost 2 bases and the J gene lost 1 base, with 5 bases spanning the gap. The CDR3 sequence is CASSLGENTEAFF. CDR3 in DNA: TGTGCCAGCAGCTTAGGAGAGAACACTGAAGCTTTCTTT.

This chain joins TRBV6-1 and TRBJ2-7; possibly TRBD2 for D (5 bases). CDR3 size: 14 residues. The V end lost 6 bases, the J end lost 2 bases, and 14 bases lay between the germline ends. Germline V gives CDR1 MNHNS, CDR2 SASEGT. The CDR3 nucleotides are TGTGCCAGCAGAGGACTTTCCAAGACCTACGAGCAGTACTTC. Protein: CASRGLSKTYEQYF.

This clone appeared a single time. The V gene is TRBV11-2, the J gene TRBJ1-2; 8 positions match TRBD1. There are 13 residues in the CDR3. With 3 bases clipped from V and 3 bases from J, the junction kept 0 bases outside the gene matches. Germline CDR1 is SGHAT and CDR2 is FQNNGV. The CDR3 region has the DNA TGTGCCAGCAGCTTGGACAGGGACTATGGCTACACCTTC. It is translated as CASSLDRDYGYTF.

The chain has TRBV7-6 and TRBJ2-5; perhaps TRBD2 as D (5 bases). The V and J ends lost 5 bases and 2 bases respectively, with 21 bases between them. Germline assignment: CDR1 SGHVS and CDR2 FNYEAQ. The CDR3 is 17 residues long. The CDR3 is CASSPGPFRGDQETQYF. The CDR3, as DNA: TGTGCCAGCAGCCCCGGCCCCTTCCGGGGAGATCAAGAGACCCAGTACTTC. Together with reference TRBV7-6 and TRBJ2-5, the CDR3 gives the full variable domain: GAGVSQSPRYKVTKRGQDVALRCDPISGHVSLYWYRQALGQGPEFLTYFNYEAQQDKSGLPNDRFSAERPEGSISTLTIQRTEQRDSAMYRCASSPGPFRGDQETQYFGPGTRLLVL.

The chain uses TRBV2 and TRBJ2-7; D is perhaps TRBD1 (6 bases). V gave up 6 bases and J gave up 2 bases, with 8 bases separating them. Looked up from germline, CDR1 is SNHLY and CDR2 is FYNNEI. CDR3 length: 12 amino acids. CDR3 nucleotide sequence: TGTGCCAGCAGCCGGACAGCCTACGAGCAGTACTTC. Its translation is CASSRTAYEQYF.

V is TRBV7-9 and J is TRBJ1-4; TRBD1 agrees at 11 bases. There are 17 residues in the CDR3. V shed 1 base and J 0 bases; nucleotides not matched to a gene: 1. Germline values: CDR1 SEHNR, CDR2 FQNEAQ (reference sequence). The CDR3: CASSLGDRGTTNEKLFF. CDR3 DNA: TGTGCCAGCAGCTTAGGGGACAGGGGGACAACTAATGAAAAACTGTTTTTT.

This chain connects TRBV4-1 to TRBJ2-1, with TRBD2 identical over 11 bases. Germline loops: CDR1 MGHRA, CDR2 YSYEKL. Unmatched junction bases numbered 4, after V lost 3 bases and J lost 6 bases. The CDR3 consists of 15 residues. The CDR3 protein is CASSQIGLAGNEQFF. CDR3 DNA: TGCGCCAGCAGCCAGATCGGACTAGCGGGCAATGAGCAGTTCTTC.

The chain uses TRBV6-1 and TRBJ1-1; D not resolved. Germline CDR1 MNHNS, CDR2 SASEGT. The V gene lost 3 bases and the J gene lost 10 bases, with 21 bases spanning the gap. The CDR3 runs 15 residues. CDR3 nucleotide sequence: TGTGCCAGCAGTGACCCTGTAGCAGATACACTGAGAGCTTTCTTT. Encoded protein: CASSDPVADTLRAFF.

V and J are TRBV11-2 and TRBJ2-7, with 8 bases identical to TRBD2. Looked up from germline, CDR1 is SGHAT and CDR2 is FQNNGV. This CDR3 is 15 amino acids long. J lost 3 bases, V lost 4 bases, and 8 bases had no gene match. The CDR3 region is CASSYQRGSSYEQYF. CDR3 coding DNA: TGTGCCAGCAGCTACCAGCGGGGGTCGAGCTACGAGCAGTACTTC.

The chain uses TRBV11-3 and TRBJ2-3; 12 bases align to TRBD2. The CDR3 loop spans 17 amino acids. Trimming removed 2 bases from V and 5 bases from J; junction bases left unmatched: 8. Per the germline V gene, CDR1 is SGHNT and CDR2 is YENEEA. The CDR3 nucleotides read TGTGCCAGCAGCTTAATCCTCCTAGCGGGGGGGCAAGATACGCAGTATTTT. It is translated as CASSLILLAGGQDTQYF.

The chain links TRBV4-1 to TRBJ1-5; 7 bases are shared with TRBD1. CDR3 length: 15 amino acids. In germline, CDR1 is MGHRA, CDR2 YSYEKL. Trimming removed 1 base from V and 8 bases from J; junction bases left unmatched: 8. In DNA, the CDR3 is TGCGCCAGCAGCCAAGCGGCAGGGGGAATGAAGCCCCAGCATTTT. Protein sequence: CASSQAAGGMKPQHF.

The chain recombines TRBV5-1 with TRBJ1-3, with D possibly being TRBD1 (5 bases). This CDR3 has 15 residues. The V end lost 4 bases, the J end lost 8 bases, and 19 bases lay between the germline ends. The germline CDR1 and CDR2 sequences are SGHRS and YFSETQ. CDR3 DNA: TGCGCCAGCAGCACGACCGGGACCGGCGGGGACACCATATATTTT. This codes for CASSTTGTGGDTIYF.

This rearrangement joins TRBV5-1 to TRBJ2-6, with TRBD2 matching over 8 bases. The CDR3 covers 17 residues. Germline CDR1 is SGHRS and CDR2 is YFSETQ. Losses at the gene ends were 1 base for V and 0 bases for J; bases not matched to a gene: 3. The CDR3 protein is CASSLRGGSSGANVLTF. CDR3 nucleotide sequence: TGCGCCAGCAGCTTGCGGGGGGGGAGCTCTGGGGCCAACGTCCTGACTTTC.

The rearrangement joins TRBV30 to TRBJ2-3, with D possibly TRBD1 on 5 matching bases. The CDR3 runs 13 residues. Germline CDR1 and CDR2: GTSNPN and SVGIG (reference sequence). The germline V and J ends were trimmed by 0 bases and 2 bases, with 6 bases remaining between them. The CDR3 loop reads CAWSVTATDTQYF. DNA of the CDR3: TGTGCCTGGAGTGTGACAGCCACAGATACGCAGTATTTT.